A single sample gave rise to the 21 T cell receptor beta chains below, sequenced in a study of T cell repertoires in cytomegalovirus infection. TCRdb re-called the reads with MiXCR, one entry per CDR3 protein. The data show around 740,000 distinct CDR3 sequences, 35% to 45% seen once. The sequenced sample was PBMCs. These receptors all come from a human donor in good health (CMV status not recorded). Some clones in this sample may be carry-over from other donors' samples.

V gene TRBV5-1 combines with J gene TRBJ2-1; perhaps TRBD2 as D (5 bases). The CDR3 contains 16 residues. Germline CDR1 is SGHRS and CDR2 is YFSETQ. Deletions cut 4 bases from V and 2 bases from J, with 16 bases between. The CDR3 DNA reads TGCGCCAGCAGCCAGAGGGTCGGGGTAACCTACAATGAGCAGTTCTTC. It is translated as CASSQRVGVTYNEQFF.

The chain joins TRBV28 to TRBJ2-3; TRBD1 aligns across 9 bases. J lost 1 base, V lost 6 bases, and 17 bases had no gene match. The CDR3 is 19 amino acids. CDR1 is MDHEN and CDR2 is SYDVKM in the germline V gene. The CDR3 coding sequence is TGTGCCAGCAGCTCCGGACAGGGGCCCGATATACTCCGCACAGATACGCAGTATTTT. It translates to CASSSGQGPDILRTDTQYF.

The V and J genes are TRBV11-2 and TRBJ2-1, with no clear D. V dropped 0 bases and J dropped 4 bases, with 4 bases sitting between them. CDR3 length: 13 amino acids. Germline values: CDR1 SGHAT, CDR2 FQNNGV. The DNA for the CDR3 is TGTGCCAGCAGCTTAGATGGTTACAATGAGCAGTTCTTC. Encoded protein: CASSLDGYNEQFF. Looking up the rest from reference TRBV11-2 and TRBJ2-1 gives the full variable domain: EAGVAQSPRYKIIEKRQSVAFWCNPISGHATLYWYQQILGQGPKLLIQFQNNGVVDDSQLPKDRFSAERLKGVDSTLKIQPAKLEDSAVYLCASSLDGYNEQFFGPGTRLTVL.

The V call is TRBV5-4, the J call TRBJ1-3, with D possibly matching TRBD1 (5 bases). Germline V gives CDR1 SGHNT, CDR2 YYREEE (reference sequence). V lost 0 bases and J 5 bases, leaving 15 bases between the germline ends. The CDR3 sequence is 16 residues long. CDR3 sequence: CASSLGGARTRNTIYF. The DNA of the CDR3 is TGTGCCAGCAGCTTGGGAGGGGCCAGGACTCGAAACACCATATATTTT.

This clonotype was seen only a few times. V gene TRBV2 combines with J gene TRBJ2-2; a possible D gene is TRBD1 (6 bases). The CDR3 sequence is 16 residues long. V was trimmed by 4 bases and J by 2 bases, leaving 14 bases between them. Germline lookup yields CDR1 SNHLY and CDR2 FYNNEI. In nucleotides, the CDR3 is TGTGCCAGCAGTGTCCGGGGACAACCTAACACCGGGGAGCTGTTTTTT. Encoded protein: CASSVRGQPNTGELFF.

The chain has TRBV7-9 and TRBJ2-1; either TRBD1 or TRBD2 may supply D (5 bases each). The V gene lost 0 bases and the J gene lost 8 bases, with 11 bases spanning the gap. Germline V gives CDR1 SEHNR, CDR2 FQNEAQ (reference sequence). This CDR3 spans 14 amino acids. CDR3 residues: CASSLAGVVDEQFF. In nucleotides, the CDR3 is TGTGCCAGCAGCTTAGCGGGGGTGGTCGATGAGCAGTTCTTC.

This clonotype has a handful of counts. This chain joins TRBV12-3 or TRBV12-4 and TRBJ1-1; 10 positions agree with TRBD1. The CDR3 runs 15 residues. V lost 6 bases and J lost 4; bases outside the gene matches: 8. CDR3 protein: CASRPRQGAPTEAFF. The CDR3 DNA reads TGTGCCAGCAGACCACGACAGGGGGCGCCCACTGAAGCTTTCTTT.

The chain is built from TRBV12-3 or TRBV12-4 and TRBJ1-5; D not resolved. The ends were cut back, 6 bases at V and 1 base at J, with 16 bases in the middle. CDR3 size: 16 residues. The CDR3 is CASRLRAGSSNQPQHF. The CDR3 DNA reads TGTGCCAGCAGGCTCCGGGCTGGGTCCAGCAATCAGCCCCAGCATTTT.

The chain uses TRBV5-4 and TRBJ1-4; D is uncertain. The germline CDR1 and CDR2 sequences are SGHNT and YYREEE (reference sequence). The CDR3 has 16 amino acids. Trimming removed 3 bases from V and 0 bases from J, with 12 bases in between. Here the CDR3 reads CASSSGDLATNEKLFF. The CDR3 DNA is TGTGCCAGCAGCTCAGGAGACCTTGCAACTAATGAAAAACTGTTTTTT.

This clonotype was seen only a few times. The chain is built from TRBV6-6 and TRBJ1-3; 7 nucleotides match TRBD1. Germline V gene lookup returns CDR1 MNHNY and CDR2 SVGAGI (reference sequence). The CDR3 is made up of 17 amino acids. With 0 bases clipped from V and 8 bases from J, the junction kept 13 bases outside the gene matches. CDR3 in DNA: TGTGCCAGCAGTTACTCGTCCGACAGGGTGGGGGAACACACCATATATTTT. As protein: CASSYSSDRVGEHTIYF.

Note on this clonotype: At one end, the junction sequence differs from germline, possibly due to a read error. The rearrangement uses TRBV5-3 and TRBJ1-1; D not resolved. TRBV5-3 is sorted into the ORF group, with uncertain function. The CDR3 is 15 amino acids. Written as DNA, the CDR3 is TGTGCCAGCAGCTTAACGGGCGGGATGAACACTGAAGCTTTCTTT. Encoded protein: CASSLTGGMNTEAFF.

This clonotype appeared a few times. V and J are TRBV6-4 and TRBJ2-3, with D perhaps assigned TRBD1 or TRBD2 (5 bases each). The V gene lost 8 bases and the J gene lost 7 bases, with 16 bases spanning the gap. Germline assignment: CDR1 MRHNA and CDR2 SNTAGT. CDR3 size: 13 residues. CDR3 DNA: TGTGCCAGCGGGACCGAAGCCGGGTATACGCAGTATTTT. Protein sequence: CASGTEAGYTQYF.

The genes are TRBV9 and TRBJ2-3; tentative D call: TRBD1 (6 bases). The CDR3 extends over 16 amino acids. Germline lookup yields CDR1 SGDLS and CDR2 YYNGEE. Trimming cost V 4 bases and J 2 bases, with 17 bases left between them. CDR3 residues: CASSPPRDKLTDTQYF. CDR3 bases: TGTGCCAGCAGCCCCCCCCGGGACAAACTCACAGATACGCAGTATTTT. The full variable domain, its missing parts supplied by reference TRBV9 and TRBJ2-3, is DSGVTQTPKHLITATGQRVTLRCSPRSGDLSVYWYQQSLDQGLQFLIQYYNGEERAKGNILERFSAQQFPDLHSELNLSSLELGDSALYFCASSPPRDKLTDTQYFGPGTRLTVL.

About this clonotype itself: One junction end does not reproduce the germline sequence, and a read error may be involved. The CDR3 DNA sequence: TGTGCCAGCAGTTTTATGTTTGATACGCCGTATTTT. The encoded protein is CASSFMFDTPYF. This chain uses TRBV12-3 or TRBV12-4 with TRBJ2-3; D gene uncertain. The length of the CDR3 is 12 residues.

CDR3 amino acids: CASSLRGGVAYNEQFF. The CDR3 DNA sequence: TGTGCCAGCAGCTTAAGAGGCGGGGTGGCCTACAATGAGCAGTTCTTC. V gene TRBV7-3 combines with J gene TRBJ2-1, with D possibly matching TRBD2 (6 bases). The CDR3 covers 16 residues. The V and J ends lost 1 base and 2 bases respectively, with 12 bases between them. Germline values: CDR1 SGHTA, CDR2 FQGTGA. Based on the CDR3 plus reference TRBV7-3 and TRBJ2-1, the full variable domain is GAGVSQTPSNKVTEKGKYVELRCDPISGHTALYWYRQSLGQGPEFLIYFQGTGAADDSGLPNDRFFAVRPEGSVSTLKIQRTERGDSAVYLCASSLRGGVAYNEQFFGPGTRLTVL.

V and J are TRBV20-1 and TRBJ1-5, with a weak D call TRBD1 (6 bases). Between the trimmed V and J ends, which lost 3 bases and 4 bases, there was a span of 22 bases. CDR3 length: 17 residues. Per the germline V gene, CDR1 is DFQATT and CDR2 is SNEGSKA (reference sequence). As DNA, the CDR3 is TGCAGTGCTAGTGCCATTACAGGGTGGCAGTCTAATCAGCCCCAGCATTTT. Its protein product is CSASAITGWQSNQPQHF.

V gene TRBV6-9 combines with J gene TRBJ2-1; 10 nucleotides agree with TRBD2. The CDR3 runs 16 residues. The V gene's germline CDR1 is MNHGY and CDR2 SVAAGI. V gave up 6 bases and J gave up 2 bases; unmatched junction bases: 7. The CDR3 DNA reads as TGTGCCAGCAGGGAGAGCGGGGGGGGCCCCTACAATGAGCAGTTCTTC. Protein product: CASRESGGGPYNEQFF.

The rearrangement links TRBV5-4 to TRBJ2-2; TRBD2 matches at 14 bases. This CDR3 comprises 17 residues. Germline V gives CDR1 SGHNT, CDR2 YYREEE (reference sequence). The ends lost 9 bases at V and 0 bases at J; junction bases unmatched: 7. CDR3 residues: CATGLAGGPANTGELFF. For the CDR3, the DNA is TGTGCCACCGGACTAGCGGGGGGACCCGCGAACACCGGGGAGCTGTTTTTT.

CDR3 loop: CASSLTGDYTEAFF. For the CDR3, the DNA is TGCGCCAGCAGCCTGACAGGGGACTACACTGAAGCTTTCTTT. J is TRBJ1-1 and V is TRBV5-1, with 8 positions matching TRBD1. V dropped 4 bases and J dropped 3; count of bases not matched to a gene: 5. CDR1 and CDR2 (germline): SGHRS, YFSETQ. This CDR3 spans 14 amino acids.

This sequence joins TRBV25-1 and TRBJ1-1; 7 nucleotides line up with TRBD1. Germline trimming cut 5 bases from V and 1 base from J; bases unmatched to any gene: 7. The CDR3 totals 15 residues. CDR1 and CDR2 from the germline V gene are MGHDK and SYGVNS. The CDR3 sequence: CASSKGQLTNTEAFF. As DNA, the CDR3 is TGTGCCAGCAGTAAGGGACAGCTTACGAACACTGAAGCTTTCTTT.

This clonotype was observed at least ten times. The gene calls are TRBV28 and TRBJ1-5; D not resolved. The V gene's germline CDR1 is MDHEN and CDR2 SYDVKM. The CDR3 covers 19 residues. The V and J ends lost 3 bases and 0 bases respectively, with 21 bases between them. CDR3 sequence reads: CASSFPKWAAAYSNQPQHF. The CDR3 nucleotides read TGTGCCAGCAGTTTCCCCAAGTGGGCAGCGGCTTATAGCAATCAGCCCCAGCATTTT.